Below, 10 T cell receptor beta chains from the same sample are listed, as sequenced in a study of T cells after yellow fever vaccination. One entry per CDR3 protein, called by TCRdb with MiXCR from the 5' RACE reads. The sample lists around 330,000 distinct CDR3 sequences, about 3.5% seen once, with around 24% in the top ten. The material sequenced was PBMCs, taken on the day of the yellow fever booster vaccination. Every receptor here comes from a man aged 18 to 35 who received the YFV17D yellow fever vaccine.

This clonotype was found many times. This chain links TRBV7-9 with TRBJ2-1, with 10 nucleotides matching TRBD2. The V gene end was trimmed by 3 bases and the J gene end by 8 bases; junction bases not matched to a gene: 7. Per germline, CDR1 SEHNR and CDR2 FQNEAQ (reference sequence). The CDR3 is 15 residues long. The CDR3 DNA follows: TGTGCCAGCAGCTTCCCAGCGGGGGGGGTCGATGAGCAGTTCTTC. Residues: CASSFPAGGVDEQFF.

This clonotype was counted ten times or more. The chain joins TRBV11-2 to TRBJ1-2; D possibly corresponds to TRBD1 (5 bases). The V gene's germline CDR1 is SGHAT and CDR2 FQNNGV. Trimming removed 3 bases at V and 6 bases at J, with 8 bases between. The CDR3 is 12 residues long. The CDR3 region has the DNA TGTGCCAGCAGCTTGGAGGGGAATGGCTACACCTTC. Amino acids: CASSLEGNGYTF.

This clonotype was detected many times. The chain joins TRBV27 to TRBJ2-1, with 11 nucleotides matching TRBD2. CDR3 length: 15 residues. The V segment lost 4 bases and the J segment 5 bases; nucleotides outside the gene matches: 4. Germline V gene sequence: CDR1 MNHEY, CDR2 SMNVEV (reference sequence). CDR3 DNA sequence: TGTGCCAGCAGTTATAGCGGGGGGGCGAACAATGAGCAGTTCTTC. This gives the protein CASSYSGGANNEQFF.

This clonotype was counted many times. The rearrangement joins TRBV12-3 or TRBV12-4 to TRBJ1-1; D remains unclear. The V end was cut by 7 bases, the J end by 5 bases, with 14 bases between. This CDR3 has 13 residues. The CDR3 spells CASTPTGRTEAFF. The CDR3 nucleotides are TGTGCCAGCACCCCCACTGGGAGAACTGAAGCTTTCTTT.

This clonotype was seen many times. V gene TRBV6-2 or TRBV6-3 combines with J gene TRBJ1-6; D may be TRBD1 (5 bases). Germline V lookup: CDR1 MNHEY, CDR2 SVGEGT. V shed 2 bases and J shed 6 bases, with 8 bases lying between them. CDR3 length equals 14 residues. CDR3 sequence: CASSYLTANSPLHF. In DNA form, the CDR3 reads TGTGCCAGCAGTTACCTGACAGCTAATTCACCCCTCCACTTT.

This clonotype was detected many times. The chain carries TRBV4-1 and TRBJ2-2; a possible D gene is TRBD2 (6 bases). V lost 6 bases and J 6 bases, leaving 14 bases between the germline ends. The CDR3 has 14 residues. The germline V gene encodes CDR1 MGHRA and CDR2 YSYEKL. The chain's CDR3 is CASRHPGEAGELFF. CDR3 coding DNA: TGCGCCAGCAGACATCCCGGGGAGGCCGGGGAGCTGTTTTTT.

Comment on this clonotype: Possible read error: a much larger clone is one base away. The chain combines TRBV7-2 with TRBJ2-2, with D uncertain. V lost 5 bases and J 6 bases, leaving 10 bases between the germline ends. Looked up from germline, CDR1 is SGHTA and CDR2 is FQGNSA. The CDR3 is 13 amino acids. The CDR3 nucleotides read TGTGCCAGCAGCACAAGAAATTCCGGGGAGCTGTTTTTT. Translating gives CASSTRNSGELFF.

The rearrangement links TRBV20-1 to TRBJ2-7; 9 nucleotides agree with TRBD1. The CDR3 extends over 13 amino acids. V gave up 6 bases and J gave up 2 bases; unmatched junction bases: 5. Germline values: CDR1 DFQATT, CDR2 SNEGSKA (reference sequence). The CDR3 loop reads CSAWTGVTYEQYF. CDR3 coding DNA: TGCAGTGCGTGGACAGGGGTAACCTACGAGCAGTACTTC.

This clonotype was observed many times. The rearrangement links TRBV4-2 to TRBJ2-7; D assignment may be TRBD1 or TRBD2 (5 bases each). The germline CDR1 and CDR2 sequences are LGHNA and YNFKEQ. The CDR3 spans 14 residues. Trimming cost V 3 bases and J 3 bases, with 12 bases left between them. This chain's CDR3 is CASSQPGRNYEQYF. The CDR3 DNA follows: TGTGCCAGCAGCCAGCCGGGACGGAACTACGAGCAGTACTTC.

This clonotype appeared many times. This rearrangement joins TRBV20-1 to TRBJ1-2; a weak D match, TRBD1 (5 bases). Trimming shortened V by 0 bases and J by 7 bases, and 12 bases separated the two germline ends. The CDR3 loop spans 13 amino acids. Germline loops: CDR1 DFQATT, CDR2 SNEGSKA (reference sequence). The CDR3 sequence: CSARDPRGPGYTF. The CDR3 DNA reads as TGCAGTGCTAGAGATCCAAGGGGCCCTGGCTACACCTTC.